The subject of this entry is one T cell receptor beta chain. Its specificity is not known. TCRdb reprocessed the 5' RACE reads via MiXCR and lists one record per CDR3 protein. The table lists about 240,000 distinct CDR3 sequences, about 7.1% of them singletons. This specimen comes from a study of T cells after yellow fever vaccination. Study summary: When fractions had low cell numbers, they were prepared with SMART-Seq v4 Ultra Low Input.

V dropped 3 bases and J dropped 6; count of bases not matched to a gene: 5. Germline V gene lookup returns CDR1 SQVTM and CDR2 ANQGSEA. This CDR3 is built from 14 residues. Study-wide points: Shared CD4/CD8 clonotypes were a small share, likely from convergent recombination. It was a weaker secondary response, yet one that peaked faster, at day 5 versus 15.

The V and J genes are TRBV29-1 and TRBJ2-2; TRBD1 aligns across 9 bases. The clonotype originates from a man aged 25-45 years who received the YFV17D yellow fever vaccine. This material consisted of CD4+ T cells sorted from PBMCs, taken 15 days after the yellow fever booster vaccination. CDR3 sequence reads: CSVEVGQGAGELFF. The CDR3 DNA follows: TGCAGCGTTGAGGTGGGACAGGGTGCCGGGGAGCTGTTTTTT.